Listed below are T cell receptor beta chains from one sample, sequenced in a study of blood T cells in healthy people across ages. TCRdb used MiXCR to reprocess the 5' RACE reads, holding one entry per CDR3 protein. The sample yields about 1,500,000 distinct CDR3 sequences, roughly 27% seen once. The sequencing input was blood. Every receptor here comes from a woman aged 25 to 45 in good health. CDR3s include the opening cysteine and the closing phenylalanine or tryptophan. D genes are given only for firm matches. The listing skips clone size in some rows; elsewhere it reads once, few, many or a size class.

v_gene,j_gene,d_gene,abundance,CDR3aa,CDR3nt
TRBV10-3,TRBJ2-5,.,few,CAISEALGRETQYF,TGTGCCATCTCCGAGGCACTGGGTCGAGAGACCCAGTACTTC
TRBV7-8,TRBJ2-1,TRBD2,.,CASSLRGLAGEDRFF,TGTGCCAGCAGCTTAAGAGGACTAGCGGGTGAGGATCGGTTCTTC
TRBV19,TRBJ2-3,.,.,CASTSRSGGSTDTQYF,TGTGCCAGTACCTCAAGGAGTGGCGGGAGCACAGATACGCAGTATTTT
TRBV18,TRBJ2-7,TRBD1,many,CASSPPGQSYEQYF,TGTGCCAGCAGCCCGCCGGGACAGTCCTACGAGCAGTACTTC
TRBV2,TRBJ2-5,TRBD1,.,CASRPSPAGQGMETQYF,TGTGCCAGCCGTCCTTCGCCCGCGGGACAGGGGATGGAGACCCAGTACTTC
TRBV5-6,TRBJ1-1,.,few,CASSPVGGNTEAFF,TGTGCCAGCAGCCCGGTGGGGGGGAACACTGAAGCTTTCTTT
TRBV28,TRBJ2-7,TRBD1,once,CASSLFPPGQAYEQYF,TGTGCCAGCAGTTTATTCCCCCCCGGACAGGCCTACGAGCAGTACTTC
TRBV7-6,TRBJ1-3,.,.,CASSDAGLGLWDTIYF,TGTGCCAGCAGCGACGCGGGACTCGGTTTGTGGGACACCATATATTTT
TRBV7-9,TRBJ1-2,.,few,CASSLDDQGGYTF,TGTGCCAGCAGCTTAGATGACCAAGGTGGCTACACCTTC
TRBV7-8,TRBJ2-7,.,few,CASSGTGTLYEQYF,TGTGCCAGCAGCGGGACCGGGACTCTCTACGAGCAGTACTTC
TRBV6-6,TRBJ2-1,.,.,CASTGPGEQFF,TGTGCCAGCACCGGGCCCGGTGAGCAGTTCTTC
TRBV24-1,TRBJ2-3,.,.,CATSEDSTDTQYF,TGTGCCACCAGTGAGGACAGCACAGATACGCAGTATTTT
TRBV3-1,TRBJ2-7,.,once,CASSQFRGTEQYF,TGTGCCAGCAGCCAGTTTCGGGGGACCGAGCAGTACTTC
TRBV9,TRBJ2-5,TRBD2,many,CASSAGPGTGGETQYF,TGTGCCAGCAGCGCCGGACCCGGAACGGGAGGAGAGACCCAGTACTTC
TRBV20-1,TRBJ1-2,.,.,CSARENREASTF,TGCAGTGCTAGAGAGAACAGGGAAGCTAGCACCTTC
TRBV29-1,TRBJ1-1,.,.,CSVKSGGTEAFF,TGCAGCGTTAAATCGGGTGGCACTGAAGCTTTCTTT
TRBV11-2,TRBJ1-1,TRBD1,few,CASSQGTGGKEETEAFF,TGTGCCAGCAGCCAGGGGACAGGGGGGAAAGAGGAGACTGAAGCTTTCTTT
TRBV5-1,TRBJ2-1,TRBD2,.,CASSPSTSLYNEQFF,TGCGCCAGCAGCCCTTCGACTAGCCTATACAATGAGCAGTTCTTC
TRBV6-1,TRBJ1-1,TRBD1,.,CASSAQGEAEAFF,TGTGCCAGCAGTGCACAGGGGGAGGCTGAAGCTTTCTTT
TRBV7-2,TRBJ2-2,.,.,CASSLAVGTGELFF,TGTGCCAGCAGCTTAGCTGTGGGGACCGGGGAGCTGTTTTTT